Presented here are 31 T cell receptor beta chains from one specimen sequenced in a study of T-cell reconstitution after alpha-beta-depleted transplantation in children. A TCRbeta library incorporating unique molecular identifiers was prepared. TCRdb redid the calling of the PCR reads with MiXCR, one entry per CDR3 protein. The sample records fewer than 1 million distinct CDR3 sequences, around 17% being singletons. The specimen was PBMCs, mostly from graft donor cells, collected 360 days after TCRalphabeta/CD19-depleted stem cell transplant. The receptors stem from a male patient aged 10 to 17 who had a stem cell transplant for acute lymphoblastic leukemia, so the T cells may come from the graft donor.

This chain connects TRBV6-5 to TRBJ2-6; TRBD2 might be the D (6 bases). The V end was cut by 2 bases, the J end by 0 bases, with 8 bases between. The CDR3 extends over 16 amino acids. Germline V gene lookup returns CDR1 MNHEY and CDR2 SVGAGI. CDR3 coding DNA: TGTGCCAGCAGTTACGGGGGGATCTCTGGGGCCAACGTCCTGACTTTC. Protein product: CASSYGGISGANVLTF.

The genes are TRBV27 and TRBJ2-1, with D possibly being TRBD1 or TRBD2 (5 bases each). Germline values: CDR1 MNHEY, CDR2 SMNVEV (reference sequence). Trimming cost V 8 bases and J 6 bases, with 17 bases left between them. CDR3 length equals 14 residues. CDR3 loop: CASASGDPGNEQFF. The CDR3 nucleotides read TGTGCCAGCGCGTCCGGGGACCCCGGCAATGAGCAGTTCTTC.

V and J are TRBV3-1 and TRBJ2-2; D is undetermined. With 0 bases removed from V and 0 bases from J, the gap between germline ends came to 11 bases. CDR1 is LGHDT, CDR2 YNNKEL, per germline (reference sequence). This CDR3 has 17 amino acids. Written as DNA, the CDR3 is TGTGCCAGCAGCCAAGATCTTTTCTCCGCGAACACCGGGGAGCTGTTTTTT. Residues: CASSQDLFSANTGELFF.

The chain uses TRBV20-1 and TRBJ1-1; TRBD1 might be the D (5 bases). The CDR3 has 14 amino acids. The V end lost 6 bases, the J end lost 2 bases, and 16 bases lay between the germline ends. Germline loops: CDR1 DFQATT, CDR2 SNEGSKA (reference sequence). CDR3 protein: CSASGRTGNTEAFF. CDR3 bases: TGCAGTGCCTCAGGGCGGACGGGCAACACTGAAGCTTTCTTT.

The chain combines TRBV4-1 with TRBJ2-6, with TRBD1 matching 7 bases. V lost 2 bases, J lost 0 bases, and 1 base stayed unmatched. CDR1 MGHRA and CDR2 YSYEKL come from the germline V gene. The CDR3 has 16 amino acids. The CDR3 DNA is TGCGCCAGCAGCCAACGACAGGGCTCTGGGGCCAACGTCCTGACTTTC. This translates into CASSQRQGSGANVLTF.

This clonotype has only a few counts. The J gene is TRBJ2-7, the V gene TRBV5-1; TRBD1 or TRBD2 may be the D gene (5 bases each). This CDR3 comprises 15 residues. Germline CDR1 reads SGHRS; CDR2 reads YFSETQ. Trimming took off 0 bases at V and 3 bases at J, with 13 bases between the two ends. The CDR3 here is CASSLGGLGYYEQYF. CDR3 in DNA: TGCGCCAGCAGCTTGGGGGGGTTGGGATACTACGAGCAGTACTTC.

The chain uses TRBV27 and TRBJ1-6; 9 bases agree with TRBD1. After removal of 6 bases from V and 8 bases from J, the junction contained 5 bases not matched to a gene. Germline V gives CDR1 MNHEY, CDR2 SMNVEV (reference sequence). This CDR3 comprises 14 residues. For the CDR3, the DNA is TGTGCCAGCAGACCGGGACAGGGATATTCACCCCTCCACTTT. Residues: CASRPGQGYSPLHF.

This clonotype was counted many times. The chain employs TRBV19 and TRBJ2-7; D is uncertain. Trimming shortened V by 3 bases and J by 0 bases, and 9 bases separated the two germline ends. Germline CDR1 is LNHDA and CDR2 is SQIVND (reference sequence). This CDR3 region has 14 residues. As DNA, the CDR3 is TGTGCCAGTAGTATGGTAGCTAGCTCCTACGAGCAGTACTTC. Encoded protein: CASSMVASSYEQYF.

This clonotype was seen just once. This may arise from a read error, as a much more abundant clone is one base away. The chain uses TRBV7-8 and TRBJ2-3; D gene unclear. The germline gives CDR1 SGHVS, CDR2 FQNEAQ. This CDR3 spans 12 amino acids. For the CDR3, the DNA is TGTGGCAGCAGCTCGGCGGTAGATACGCAGTATTTT. Translating it yields CGSSSAVDTQYF.

This clonotype appeared a few times. V gene TRBV15 combines with J gene TRBJ1-1; D is perhaps TRBD1 (6 bases). Germline V CDR1 and CDR2: LNHNV, YYDKDF (reference sequence). With 1 base removed from V and 4 bases from J, the gap between germline ends came to 10 bases. The CDR3 consists of 14 residues. The CDR3: CATSRGQGFTEAFF. The CDR3 nucleotides are TGTGCCACCAGCAGAGGGCAGGGGTTCACTGAAGCTTTCTTT.

In its sample, this clonotype was seen a few times. The chain uses TRBV10-3 and TRBJ2-7; D remains ambiguous. V dropped 4 bases and J dropped 4 bases, with 5 bases sitting between them. The CDR3 covers 11 residues. Germline V lookup: CDR1 ENHRY, CDR2 SYGVKD. The CDR3 DNA reads TGTGCCATCAGTGCACAGTACGAGCAGTACTTC. Protein: CAISAQYEQYF.

This clonotype was seen a handful of times. The gene calls are TRBV6-1 and TRBJ2-3; a weak D match, TRBD1 (6 bases). This CDR3 is built from 17 residues. Trimming pared 8 bases from V and 1 base from J, leaving 22 bases between. The germline CDR1 and CDR2 sequences are MNHNS and SASEGT. CDR3 in amino acids: CASCAQGSVGRTDTQYF. The CDR3, as DNA: TGTGCCAGCTGCGCACAGGGTTCAGTTGGTCGCACAGATACGCAGTATTTT.

The gene calls are TRBV5-1 and TRBJ1-3, with D maybe TRBD1 (5 bases). V lost 0 bases and J lost 4, with 11 bases in between. Germline CDR1 is SGHRS and CDR2 is YFSETQ. The CDR3 extends over 15 amino acids. The CDR3 region has the DNA TGCGCCAGCAGCTTGGGGGGGTCGACAGGAAACACCATATATTTT. This encodes CASSLGGSTGNTIYF.

This clonotype was picked up many times. The V gene is TRBV12-3 or TRBV12-4, the J gene TRBJ1-5; TRBD1 might be the D (5 bases). The CDR3 has 16 amino acids. Trimming pared 5 bases from V and 4 bases from J, leaving 18 bases between. CDR3 sequence reads: CASSPWGRPGNQPQHF. In DNA, the CDR3 is TGTGCCAGCAGTCCCTGGGGACGCCCCGGAAATCAGCCCCAGCATTTT.

The chain couples TRBV7-2 to TRBJ2-2; perhaps TRBD1 as D (5 bases). The V and J ends lost 5 bases and 3 bases respectively, with 13 bases between them. The CDR3 sequence is 15 residues long. Germline V gene sequence: CDR1 SGHTA, CDR2 FQGNSA. CDR3: CASSATRVDTGELFF. The CDR3, as DNA: TGTGCCAGCAGCGCAACCAGGGTCGACACCGGGGAGCTGTTTTTT.

At least ten counts were recorded for this clonotype. The V gene is TRBV5-1, the J gene TRBJ2-7; no clear D. The CDR3 totals 13 residues. Deletions cut 1 base from V and 3 bases from J, with 8 bases between. CDR1 is SGHRS, CDR2 YFSETQ, per germline. The CDR3 reads CASSLWRSYEQYF. The CDR3 DNA reads as TGCGCCAGCAGCTTGTGGCGCAGCTACGAGCAGTACTTC.

This clonotype was seen many times. The chain has TRBV5-1 and TRBJ2-7, with D perhaps TRBD1 (6 bases). CDR3 length: 12 amino acids. CDR1 and CDR2 (germline): SGHRS, YFSETQ. V was shortened by 3 bases and J by 6 bases, with 10 bases between the two germline ends. The CDR3 is CASSSGQFEQYF. Here the CDR3 DNA reads TGCGCCAGCAGCTCCGGACAGTTCGAGCAGTACTTC.

This clonotype was counted between two and nine times. The chain links TRBV27 to TRBJ2-2; 7 bases fit TRBD1. Germline trimming cut 6 bases from V and 5 bases from J; bases unmatched to any gene: 6. Germline assignment: CDR1 MNHEY and CDR2 SMNVEV (reference sequence). This CDR3 spans 14 amino acids. CDR3 DNA sequence: TGTGCCAGCAGACCGGGACAGTCTACCGGGGAGCTGTTTTTT. This translates into CASRPGQSTGELFF.

This clonotype has just a few counts. This chain connects TRBV5-1 to TRBJ2-1; the match to TRBD2 covers 9 bases. The J segment lost 8 bases and the V segment lost 0 bases, leaving 9 bases of the junction unmatched. Germline CDR1 and CDR2: SGHRS and YFSETQ. This CDR3 spans 16 amino acids. CDR3 nucleotides: TGCGCCAGCAGCTTGGCCAAGGCGGGAGGGACCCATGAGCAGTTCTTC. Translated: CASSLAKAGGTHEQFF.

CDR3 nucleotide sequence: TGTGCCAGCAGCTTATTCCGGGACTACCGCTACAATGAGCAGTTCTTC. The encoded protein is CASSLFRDYRYNEQFF. The chain employs TRBV11-2 and TRBJ2-1; 7 bases agree with TRBD2. V shed 2 bases and J 3 bases; nucleotides not matched to a gene: 7. The CDR3 loop spans 16 amino acids. Per germline, CDR1 SGHAT and CDR2 FQNNGV.

The chain employs TRBV18 and TRBJ2-1; unclear D gene. CDR1 and CDR2 from the germline V gene are KGHSH and LQKENI. The V gene lost 0 bases and the J gene lost 8 bases, with 5 bases spanning the gap. The CDR3 consists of 12 residues. The CDR3 is CASSPPLHEQFF. The CDR3 DNA reads TGTGCCAGCTCACCACCCCTCCATGAGCAGTTCTTC.

This clonotype was observed a few times. The J gene is TRBJ2-7, the V gene TRBV7-8; D ambiguous. V was cut by 3 bases and J by 9 bases, with 9 bases left in between. Germline lookup yields CDR1 SGHVS and CDR2 FQNEAQ. The CDR3 spans 11 residues. The CDR3 sequence: CASSFSTVQYF. The CDR3 DNA reads TGTGCCAGCAGCTTTTCAACGGTGCAGTACTTC.

This clonotype was observed a handful of times. The chain has TRBV5-1 and TRBJ2-7; tentative D call: TRBD2 (6 bases). CDR3 size: 14 residues. V was clipped by 0 bases and J by 3 bases, with 10 bases between them. Germline CDR1 and CDR2: SGHRS and YFSETQ. CDR3 sequence: CASSLGRENYEQYF. DNA for the CDR3: TGCGCCAGCAGCTTGGGCCGGGAGAACTACGAGCAGTACTTC.

This clonotype was seen more than once but under ten times. The CDR3 here is CATSDSDRGSTDTQYF. As DNA, the CDR3 is TGTGCCACCAGTGACAGCGACAGGGGTAGCACAGATACGCAGTATTTT. The V call is TRBV24-1, the J call TRBJ2-3; 8 nucleotides agree with TRBD1. Germline CDR1 KGHDR, CDR2 SFDVKD. Trimming at V came to 4 bases and at J to 0 bases, leaving 5 bases not matched to a gene. This CDR3 has 16 residues.

This clonotype has more than one count but fewer than ten. J is TRBJ2-1 and V is TRBV12-3 or TRBV12-4; tentative D call: TRBD1 (5 bases). CDR3 length equals 18 residues. Deletions cut 4 bases from V and 4 bases from J, with 23 bases between. The CDR3 spells CASSSSWGDSPLYNEQFF. The CDR3 coding sequence is TGTGCCAGCAGTTCCTCTTGGGGCGACAGTCCCCTATACAATGAGCAGTTCTTC.

This clonotype was counted between two and nine times. V is TRBV20-1 and J is TRBJ2-7; 9 bases line up with TRBD2. CDR1 and CDR2 (germline): DFQATT, SNEGSKA (reference sequence). The CDR3 consists of 14 residues. The J segment lost 3 bases and the V segment lost 2 bases, leaving 5 bases of the junction unmatched. The CDR3 DNA follows: TGCAGTGCTAGAAACGGCGGGAGGGGCTACGAGCAGTACTTC. This sequence encodes CSARNGGRGYEQYF.

This clonotype was counted a few times. J is TRBJ1-5 and V is TRBV29-1; 7 bases line up with TRBD1. Per the germline V gene, CDR1 is SQVTM and CDR2 is ANQGSEA. The length of the CDR3 is 15 residues. V shed 5 bases, J shed 4 bases, and the junction held 11 bases outside the gene matches. The CDR3 DNA follows: TGCAGCGTTAAGGTCGGGACAGCCCTAAATCAGCCCCAGCATTTT. Translated, it gives CSVKVGTALNQPQHF.

This clonotype was observed a handful of times. The chain is built from TRBV5-1 and TRBJ2-7, with 8 bases fitting TRBD2. The germline V gene encodes CDR1 SGHRS and CDR2 YFSETQ. The CDR3 runs to 17 residues. J was trimmed by 4 bases and V by 0 bases; bases with no gene match: 12. This chain's CDR3 is CASSLVFPRAGGYEQYF. DNA for the CDR3: TGCGCCAGCAGCTTGGTGTTCCCACGGGCGGGGGGTTACGAGCAGTACTTC.

This clonotype has only a few counts. The chain joins TRBV27 to TRBJ2-6, with a tentative D call TRBD2 (5 bases). Germline V gene lookup returns CDR1 MNHEY and CDR2 SMNVEV (reference sequence). V lost 10 bases to trimming and J lost 0 bases, with 16 bases between them. CDR3 length: 16 amino acids. The CDR3 spells CATLGRMSSGANVLTF. The DNA for the CDR3 is TGTGCCACACTAGGCAGGATGTCCTCTGGGGCCAACGTCCTGACTTTC.

The chain uses TRBV12-3 or TRBV12-4 and TRBJ2-1, with TRBD2 identical over 10 bases. The CDR3 contains 13 residues. V trimming: 8 bases; J trimming: 8 bases; junction bases outside the gene matches: 6. CDR3: CASGLAGAYEQFF. The DNA for the CDR3 is TGTGCCAGCGGGCTAGCGGGAGCTTATGAGCAGTTCTTC.

This clonotype has just a few counts. CDR3 region: CASSPGPGQGASYEQYF. CDR3 DNA sequence: TGTGCCAGCAGTCCAGGGCCCGGACAGGGAGCTTCCTACGAGCAGTACTTC. This chain connects TRBV27 to TRBJ2-7; TRBD1 agrees at 8 bases. The CDR3 is made up of 17 amino acids. Germline V lookup: CDR1 MNHEY, CDR2 SMNVEV (reference sequence). V lost 5 bases, J lost 1 base, and 13 bases stayed unmatched.